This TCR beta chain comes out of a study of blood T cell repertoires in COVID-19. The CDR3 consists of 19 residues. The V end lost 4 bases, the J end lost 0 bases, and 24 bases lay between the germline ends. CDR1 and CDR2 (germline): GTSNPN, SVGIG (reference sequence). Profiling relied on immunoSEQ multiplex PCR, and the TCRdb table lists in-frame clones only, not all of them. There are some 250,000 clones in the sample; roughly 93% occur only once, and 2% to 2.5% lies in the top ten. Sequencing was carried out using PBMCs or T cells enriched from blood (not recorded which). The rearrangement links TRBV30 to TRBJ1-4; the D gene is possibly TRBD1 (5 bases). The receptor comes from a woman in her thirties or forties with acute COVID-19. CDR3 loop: CAWTPRRPGRSSTNEKLFF. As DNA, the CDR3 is TGTGCCTGGACTCCGCGCCGGCCAGGGCGATCGTCAACTAATGAAAAACTGTTTTTT.